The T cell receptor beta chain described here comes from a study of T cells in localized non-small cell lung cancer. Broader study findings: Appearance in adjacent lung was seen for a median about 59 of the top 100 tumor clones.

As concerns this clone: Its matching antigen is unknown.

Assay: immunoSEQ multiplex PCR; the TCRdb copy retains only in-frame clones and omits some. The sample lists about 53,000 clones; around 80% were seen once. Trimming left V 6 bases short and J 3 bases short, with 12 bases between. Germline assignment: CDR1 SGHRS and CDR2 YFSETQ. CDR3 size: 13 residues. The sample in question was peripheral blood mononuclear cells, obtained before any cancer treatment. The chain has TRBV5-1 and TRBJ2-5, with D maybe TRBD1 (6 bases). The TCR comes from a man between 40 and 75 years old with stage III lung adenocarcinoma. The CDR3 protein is CASTEQGKETQYF. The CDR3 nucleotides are TGCGCCAGCACCGAACAGGGAAAAGAGACCCAGTACTTC.